Presented here are 30 T cell receptor beta chains from one specimen sequenced in a study of T cells in Graves' hyperthyroidism and ophthalmopathy. It was RNA transcripts that yielded the amplified TCR beta CDR3 regions. Researchers ran a first-round RT-PCR on the TCR CDR3 using the HTBI primer set. TCRdb re-called the multiplex PCR reads with MiXCR, one entry per CDR3 protein. Of over 500,000 distinct CDR3 sequences in the sample, about 14% were seen once. Source material: blood. These receptors were obtained from a woman between 40 and 50 years old with Graves' hyperthyroidism.

This clonotype was seen ten or more times. The chain has TRBV12-3 or TRBV12-4 and TRBJ2-1; no reliable D call. V lost 5 bases to trimming and J lost 9 bases, with 11 bases between them. The CDR3 loop spans 12 amino acids. CDR3 bases: TGTGCCAGCAGTCCCCCGGGCCTTGAGCAGTTCTTC. Encoded protein: CASSPPGLEQFF.

This clonotype appeared many times. The V call is TRBV30, the J call TRBJ2-1; a weak D match, TRBD2 (5 bases). V shed 5 bases and J shed 5 bases, with 19 bases lying between them. Germline-derived CDR1 and CDR2 are GTSNPN and SVGIG (reference sequence). This CDR3 contains 15 residues. The CDR3 loop is CAWVSFERANNEQFF. In nucleotides, the CDR3 is TGTGCCTGGGTCTCCTTTGAGAGGGCAAACAATGAGCAGTTCTTC.

The chain uses TRBV19 and TRBJ2-3; no clear D gene. V lost 6 bases, J lost 2 bases, and 12 bases lay in between. Per germline, CDR1 LNHDA and CDR2 SQIVND (reference sequence). The CDR3 spans 14 residues. The CDR3 DNA reads as TGTGCCAGTAGCCGACAAGAAAACACAGATACGCAGTATTTT. This codes for CASSRQENTDTQYF. Complete variable domain (other parts from reference TRBV19 and TRBJ2-3): DGGITQSPKYLFRKEGQNVTLSCEQNLNHDAMYWYRQDPGQGLRLIYYSQIVNDFQKGDIAEGYSVSREKKESFPLTVTSAQKNPTAFYLCASSRQENTDTQYFGPGTRLTVL.

This chain connects TRBV12-3 or TRBV12-4 to TRBJ2-5, with D hard to call. The CDR3 is made up of 14 amino acids. V lost 3 bases to trimming and J lost 5 bases, with 13 bases between them. CDR3 sequence: CASSFSRFQETQYF. The CDR3, as DNA: TGTGCCAGCAGTTTTTCAAGGTTTCAGGAGACCCAGTACTTC.

This clonotype showed up just a few times. The V and J genes are TRBV27 and TRBJ2-3; TRBD2 might be the D (5 bases). V was trimmed by 6 bases and J by 9 bases, leaving 25 bases between them. Germline-derived CDR1 and CDR2 are MNHEY and SMNVEV (reference sequence). This CDR3 has 16 residues. The CDR3 sequence is CASRPFSETGVSTQYF. CDR3 sequence (DNA): TGTGCCAGCAGACCCTTTAGCGAGACCGGGGTGAGCACGCAGTATTTT.

This clonotype was detected many times. J is TRBJ2-3 and V is TRBV3-1; TRBD2 matches at 7 bases. The germline CDR1 and CDR2 sequences are LGHDT and YNNKEL (reference sequence). There are 17 residues in the CDR3. Germline trimming cut 4 bases from V and 5 bases from J; bases unmatched to any gene: 15. The CDR3 region has the DNA TGTGCCAGCAGCCGACTTAATATGGGAGGGAATTTAGATACGCAGTATTTT. As protein: CASSRLNMGGNLDTQYF.

The genes are TRBV7-8 and TRBJ2-5; D uncertain. V gave up 5 bases and J gave up 5 bases, with 12 bases separating them. CDR1 and CDR2 from the germline V gene are SGHVS and FQNEAQ. The CDR3 sequence is 13 residues long. Here the CDR3 DNA reads TGTGCCAGCAGCCCAAGTCGCAAGGAGACCCAGTACTTC. Translation: CASSPSRKETQYF.

The sample holds many counts of this clonotype. The V gene is TRBV28, the J gene TRBJ1-1; D is uncertain. Germline V gene sequence: CDR1 MDHEN, CDR2 SYDVKM. The CDR3 is 13 residues long. Trimming stripped 3 bases from V and 7 bases from J, with 12 bases between. CDR3 residues: CASSLIGENEAFF. For the CDR3, the DNA is TGTGCCAGCAGTTTGATCGGAGAAAATGAAGCTTTCTTT.

This clonotype has just a few counts. A much larger clone differs by one base, so this may be a read error. V gene TRBV12-3 or TRBV12-4 combines with J gene TRBJ1-1; D call uncertain. Trimming took 5 bases from V and 5 from J, leaving 15 bases between them. CDR3 length: 14 amino acids. The CDR3: CASSPRAARTEAFF. For the CDR3, the DNA is TGTGCCAGCAGTCCCCGGGCAGCACGGACTGAAGCTTTCTTT.

This clonotype was observed many times. The chain recombines TRBV7-2 with TRBJ2-3; TRBD2 matches 8 bases. Germline CDR1 reads SGHTA; CDR2 reads FQGNSA. With V trimmed by 1 base and J by 7 bases, 10 bases remained unmatched. CDR3 size: 16 residues. The CDR3 DNA reads as TGTGCCAGCAGCTTAGATATAGCGGGGCCCCGGAATACGCAGTATTTT. As protein: CASSLDIAGPRNTQYF.

There are many counts of this clonotype. The chain uses TRBV10-3 and TRBJ2-5; D is uncertain. CDR3 length: 13 residues. Germline V CDR1 and CDR2: ENHRY, SYGVKD. The V end lost 2 bases, the J end lost 0 bases, and 4 bases lay between the germline ends. CDR3 nucleotide sequence: TGTGCCATCAGTGAGGGCCACCAAGAGACCCAGTACTTC. It encodes CAISEGHQETQYF.

About this clonotype itself: Since a much larger clone is just one base distant, this may be a read error. This chain connects TRBV28 to TRBJ2-7; 11 nucleotides line up with TRBD1. The germline V gene has CDR1 MDHEN and CDR2 SYDVKM. This CDR3 is built from 16 residues. CDR3 in amino acids: CPSSFPGTGGNYEQYF. As DNA, the CDR3 is TGTCCCAGCAGTTTTCCCGGGACAGGGGGGAACTACGAGCAGTACTTC.

This clonotype was recorded many times. J is TRBJ2-1 and V is TRBV28, with D unclear. Between the trimmed V and J ends, which lost 3 bases and 5 bases, there was a span of 8 bases. Germline V lookup: CDR1 MDHEN, CDR2 SYDVKM. This CDR3 spans 13 amino acids. The CDR3 protein is CASSLFSNNEQFF. In nucleotides, the CDR3 is TGTGCCAGCAGTTTGTTCTCTAACAATGAGCAGTTCTTC.

This clonotype was found many times. The rearrangement joins TRBV10-3 to TRBJ2-7; tentatively, D is TRBD1 or TRBD2 (5 bases each). Trimming took off 6 bases at V and 5 bases at J, with 17 bases between the two ends. The CDR3 runs 14 residues. Per germline, CDR1 ENHRY and CDR2 SYGVKD. This CDR3 reads CAISDGTPVNEQYF. The CDR3 bases are TGTGCCATCAGCGACGGGACCCCGGTTAACGAGCAGTACTTC.

This clonotype has a handful of counts. This chain connects TRBV20-1 to TRBJ2-7, with unresolved D. CDR3 length equals 14 residues. Germline CDR1 reads DFQATT; CDR2 reads SNEGSKA (reference sequence). V gave up 1 base and J gave up 3 bases, with 13 bases separating them. CDR3 DNA: TGCAGTGCTAGAGGCCGCCTCAGAGACTACGAGCAGTACTTC. Protein: CSARGRLRDYEQYF.

This clonotype has at least ten counts. This chain joins TRBV9 and TRBJ2-3, with 8 nucleotides matching TRBD2. This CDR3 is 16 amino acids long. J gave up 6 bases and V 0 bases, and 9 bases lay outside the gene matches. CDR1 is SGDLS, CDR2 YYNGEE, per germline. The CDR3 reads CASSVDLGTSMDTQYF. The CDR3, as DNA: TGTGCCAGCAGCGTAGATTTGGGGACTAGTATGGATACGCAGTATTTT.

This chain joins TRBV5-1 and TRBJ2-5, with a weak D call TRBD1 (5 bases). V lost 0 bases and J lost 7, with 10 bases in between. CDR3 length: 13 amino acids. Germline loops: CDR1 SGHRS, CDR2 YFSETQ. CDR3 bases: TGCGCCAGCAGCTTGGCAGGGTCGGGGACCCAGTACTTC. The encoded protein is CASSLAGSGTQYF.

This clonotype was seen ten or more times. The chain uses TRBV12-3 or TRBV12-4 and TRBJ1-1; D unresolved. The CDR3 sequence is 14 residues long. Trimming left V 2 bases short and J 1 base short, with 8 bases between. CDR3 in amino acids: CASSLIWENTEAFF. The CDR3 DNA sequence: TGTGCCAGCAGTTTAATTTGGGAGAACACTGAAGCTTTCTTT.

This clonotype has a count of ten or more. The rearrangement joins TRBV20-1 to TRBJ1-1, with D unclear. Trimming took off 7 bases at V and 0 bases at J, with 12 bases between the two ends. This CDR3 comprises 13 residues. The germline CDR1 and CDR2 sequences are DFQATT and SNEGSKA (reference sequence). CDR3 nucleotide sequence: TGCAGTGTTTTAGGTTATCTGAACACTGAAGCTTTCTTT. This codes for CSVLGYLNTEAFF.

A note on this clonotype: One junction end does not reproduce the germline sequence, and a read error may be involved. J is TRBJ2-6 and V is TRBV7-4, with 8 bases fitting TRBD1. Germline CDR1 and CDR2: SGHVT and SQSDAQ. The CDR3 is 12 amino acids. CDR3 DNA: TGTGCCAGCAGCGCAAGTCATATACAGGGGGCTTTC. Protein: CASSASHIQGAF.

The CDR3 nucleotides are TGTGCCACCAGTGATTTTTTAGAGGGGGCAGAGTATTTT. Amino acid sequence: CATSDFLEGAEYF. This sequence joins TRBV24-1 and TRBJ2-3, with 7 bases aligning to TRBD1. Germline CDR1 and CDR2: KGHDR and SFDVKD. V lost 1 base to trimming and J lost 13 bases; unmatched junction nucleotides: 7. The CDR3 extends over 13 amino acids.

The CDR3 DNA is TGTGCCAGTAGTAACCGGGAAACGAACACTGAAGCTTTCTTT. Translation: CASSNRETNTEAFF. This chain joins TRBV19 and TRBJ1-1; D ambiguous. Germline V gene data show CDR1 as LNHDA and CDR2 as SQIVND (reference sequence). The ends were cut back, 4 bases at V and 1 base at J, with 10 bases in the middle. There are 14 residues in the CDR3.

The CDR3 protein is CASSRPGTVRNEQFF. DNA of the CDR3: TGTGCCAGCTCACGACCCGGGACCGTTCGGAATGAGCAGTTCTTC. The V and J genes are TRBV18 and TRBJ2-1, with D possibly called TRBD1 or TRBD2 (5 bases each). CDR3 length equals 15 residues. CDR1 is KGHSH and CDR2 is LQKENI in the germline V gene. Trimming took off 4 bases at V and 7 bases at J, with 17 bases between the two ends.

The chain recombines TRBV5-1 with TRBJ2-7; 9 bases map to TRBD1. V lost 0 bases to trimming and J lost 5 bases; unmatched junction nucleotides: 3. This CDR3 has 14 residues. The V gene's germline CDR1 is SGHRS and CDR2 YFSETQ. CDR3 in DNA: TGCGCCAGCAGCTTGGGGGACAGGGCCAACGAGCAGTACTTC. The encoded protein is CASSLGDRANEQYF.

This clonotype occurred many times. The genes are TRBV12-3 or TRBV12-4 and TRBJ1-1, with no clear D. The CDR3 runs to 13 residues. V dropped 0 bases and J dropped 10 bases, with 12 bases sitting between them. The CDR3 DNA reads TGTGCCAGCAGTTTAGCGCGACCTATAGGAGCTTTCTTT. It translates to CASSLARPIGAFF.

Concerning this clonotype: At one boundary the junction diverges from the germline segment, which might be a read error. The chain combines TRBV12-3 or TRBV12-4 with TRBJ2-5; either TRBD1 or TRBD2 may supply D (5 bases each). This CDR3 has 14 amino acids. The CDR3 sequence: CASRELGDQEAQYF. For the CDR3, the DNA is TGTGCCAGCAGGGAGCTGGGGGATCAAGAGGCCCAGTACTTC.

This clonotype has only a few counts. The chain is built from TRBV6-5 and TRBJ2-5; 11 bases line up with TRBD2. Germline V gives CDR1 MNHEY, CDR2 SVGAGI. The CDR3 has 17 amino acids. J lost 5 bases, V lost 1 base, and 9 bases had no gene match. CDR3 sequence (DNA): TGTGCCAGCAGTTACTGGCTAGCGGGAGGAGTTGGGGAGACCCAGTACTTC. This gives the protein CASSYWLAGGVGETQYF.

This clonotype occurred many times. The J gene is TRBJ2-2, the V gene TRBV5-1; D perhaps matches TRBD2 (6 bases). This CDR3 has 14 residues. V lost 6 bases, J lost 3 bases, and 12 bases lay in between. CDR1 is SGHRS, CDR2 YFSETQ, per germline. CDR3 sequence: CASISGDHTGELFF. CDR3 nucleotide sequence: TGCGCCAGCATCTCGGGGGACCACACCGGGGAGCTGTTTTTT.

This chain connects TRBV4-3 to TRBJ1-2; 8 bases match TRBD1. The CDR3 spans 15 residues. V dropped 4 bases and J dropped 4; count of bases not matched to a gene: 8. Germline V gives CDR1 LGHNA, CDR2 YSLEER. CDR3 coding DNA: TGCGCCAGCAGCCCCCGGACAGGGAAAGGCTATGGCTACACCTTC. Amino acid sequence: CASSPRTGKGYGYTF.

Details on this clonotype: One base away lies a much larger clone, so this may be a sequencing read error. V gene TRBV20-1 combines with J gene TRBJ1-5; no firm D call. The germline V and J ends were trimmed by 0 bases and 4 bases, with 10 bases remaining between them. The CDR3 spans 14 residues. Germline V gene sequence: CDR1 DFQATT, CDR2 SNEGSKA (reference sequence). CDR3 protein: CSARDQAPNQPQHF. The CDR3 nucleotides are TGCAGTGCTAGAGATCAGGCCCCTAATCAGCCCCAGCATTTT.